These 13 T cell receptor beta chains were sequenced from one sample in a study of blood T cell repertoires in COVID-19. Sequencing was performed with immunoSEQ multiplex PCR; in TCRdb, only in-frame clones are kept and a portion is missing. The data show over 300,000 clones, around 91% seen once. Sequencing used peripheral blood. The receptors were sampled from a man aged 18 to 29 with active or convalescent COVID-19.

V usage is TRBV28 and J usage is TRBJ2-1, with 9 bases aligning to TRBD2. The CDR3 covers 17 residues. The J segment lost 1 base and the V segment lost 6 bases, leaving 10 bases of the junction unmatched. From germline, CDR1 is MDHEN and CDR2 SYDVKM. The CDR3 loop reads CASRMGGGALSYNEQFF. DNA of the CDR3: TGTGCCAGCAGGATGGGCGGGGGGGCCTTGTCCTACAATGAGCAGTTCTTC.

The chain recombines TRBV25-1 with TRBJ2-2; a possible D gene is TRBD1 (5 bases). CDR1 is MGHDK, CDR2 SYGVNS, per germline. Trimming stripped 6 bases from V and 1 base from J, with 12 bases between. The CDR3 consists of 15 residues. CDR3 in amino acids: CASSSSRGNTGELFF. The CDR3, as DNA: TGTGCCAGCAGCTCAAGTAGGGGGAACACCGGGGAGCTGTTTTTT.

The rearrangement joins TRBV12-3 or TRBV12-4 to TRBJ1-6; 7 bases are shared with TRBD1. The V gene end was trimmed by 6 bases and the J gene end by 10 bases; junction bases not matched to a gene: 3. There are 12 residues in the CDR3. CDR3 loop: CASRDRYSPLHF. As DNA, the CDR3 is TGTGCCAGCAGGGACAGGTACTCACCCCTCCACTTT.

This clone appeared many times. The chain joins TRBV7-8 to TRBJ1-4, with TRBD1 matching 9 bases. CDR3 length: 15 amino acids. CDR1 SGHVS and CDR2 FQNEAQ come from the germline V gene. The V segment lost 6 bases and the J segment 7 bases; nucleotides outside the gene matches: 9. The CDR3 protein is CASRPRTGVTEKLFF. DNA of the CDR3: TGTGCCAGCAGGCCACGGACAGGGGTGACTGAAAAACTGTTTTTT. The variable domain in full, completed from reference TRBV7-8 and TRBJ1-4, reads GAGVSQSPRYKVAKRGQDVALRCDPISGHVSLFWYQQALGQGPEFLTYFQNEAQLDKSGLPSDRFFAERPEGSVSTLKIQRTQQEDSAVYLCASRPRTGVTEKLFFGSGTQLSVL.

The chain joins TRBV10-3 to TRBJ2-5; D perhaps matches TRBD2 (6 bases). V shed 11 bases and J shed 5 bases, with 21 bases lying between them. Germline V gene sequence: CDR1 ENHRY, CDR2 SYGVKD. This CDR3 contains 14 residues. CDR3 sequence reads: CAARRSRRDETQYF. CDR3 nucleotides: TGTGCCGCGAGAAGGTCCAGGAGGGACGAGACCCAGTACTTC.

CDR3 bases: TGTGCCAGCAGTTTCGTCGGGGTGGGGCAGCCCCAGCATTTT. Translating it yields CASSFVGVGQPQHF. The rearrangement joins TRBV28 to TRBJ1-5, with D hard to call. CDR3 length: 14 amino acids. The V end lost 3 bases, the J end lost 7 bases, and 13 bases lay between the germline ends. Germline V CDR1 and CDR2: MDHEN, SYDVKM.

This clone was seen just once. The CDR3 reads CASSPDSRGGWPQHF. CDR3 in DNA: TGTGCCAGCAGTCCCGACAGTAGGGGGGGGTGGCCCCAGCATTTT. The chain employs TRBV6-5 and TRBJ1-5; the D gene is possibly TRBD1 (6 bases). CDR3 size: 15 residues. From germline, CDR1 is MNHEY and CDR2 SVGAGI. Trimming removed 5 bases from V and 9 bases from J, with 20 bases in between.

The chain is built from TRBV19 and TRBJ1-1, with D perhaps TRBD1 (5 bases). This CDR3 is 14 amino acids long. Trimming pared 6 bases from V and 1 base from J, leaving 12 bases between. Germline values: CDR1 LNHDA, CDR2 SQIVND (reference sequence). The CDR3 sequence is CASRGWDSNTEAFF. The CDR3, as DNA: TGTGCCAGTAGGGGGTGGGACTCGAACACTGAAGCTTTCTTT.

The chain is built from TRBV18 and TRBJ1-4, with 7 bases fitting TRBD1. Germline loops: CDR1 KGHSH, CDR2 LQKENI. The V and J ends lost 3 bases and 1 base, in that order; junction bases with no gene match: 2. This CDR3 spans 15 amino acids. CDR3 amino acids: CASSPYRGTNEKLFF. CDR3 bases: TGTGCCAGCTCACCTTACAGGGGAACTAATGAAAAACTGTTTTTT. Drawing the rest from reference TRBV18 and TRBJ1-4, the complete variable domain is NAGVMQNPRHLVRRRGQEARLRCSPMKGHSHVYWYRQLPEEGLKFMVYLQKENIIDESGMPKERFSAEFPKEGPSILRIQQVVRGDSAAYFCASSPYRGTNEKLFFGSGTQLSVL.

This sequence joins TRBV27 and TRBJ2-1; D may be TRBD2 (6 bases). This CDR3 is built from 16 residues. Per germline, CDR1 MNHEY and CDR2 SMNVEV (reference sequence). V lost 3 bases, J lost 0 bases, and 12 bases lay in between. For the CDR3, the DNA is TGTGCCAGCAGTTTCGCTAGCGCGAGCTCCTACAATGAGCAGTTCTTC. Translating gives CASSFASASSYNEQFF.

V gene TRBV5-1 combines with J gene TRBJ1-6; D might be TRBD1 (6 bases). From germline, CDR1 is SGHRS and CDR2 YFSETQ. This CDR3 region has 17 residues. V lost 0 bases and J lost 15, with 25 bases in between. The CDR3, as DNA: TGCGCCAGCAGCTTGGGGTTCCGCGACAGGTTCGTTCAAGGCCTCCACTTT. Its protein product is CASSLGFRDRFVQGLHF.

The V call is TRBV5-4, the J call TRBJ2-7, with TRBD1 identical over 7 bases. CDR1 and CDR2 (germline): SGHNT, YYREEE (reference sequence). The CDR3 runs to 14 residues. The J segment lost 2 bases and the V segment lost 4 bases, leaving 6 bases of the junction unmatched. CDR3 sequence: CASSRRDRPYEQYF. CDR3 nucleotides: TGTGCCAGCAGCCGCCGGGACAGACCCTACGAGCAGTACTTC.

The chain couples TRBV6-5 to TRBJ1-1; the match to TRBD1 covers 7 bases. The CDR3 consists of 13 residues. V shed 6 bases, J shed 4 bases, and the junction held 5 bases outside the gene matches. Per germline, CDR1 MNHEY and CDR2 SVGAGI. CDR3 loop: CASSHRGVTEAFF. The DNA for the CDR3 is TGTGCCAGCAGCCACAGGGGTGTCACTGAAGCTTTCTTT.